This is a list of T cell receptor beta chains from one sample in a study of T cells after yellow fever vaccination. TCRdb re-derived calls from the 5' RACE reads in MiXCR, one entry per CDR3 protein. This table holds 350,000 to 550,000 distinct CDR3 sequences, 15% to 20% found once. The sample here was PBMCs, taken before the yellow fever booster vaccination. Every receptor here comes from a man younger than 35 who received the YFV17D yellow fever vaccine. The CDR3 runs from the conserved cysteine through the conserved F or W. Fields, in order: D gene, J gene, clone size, CDR3 length, V gene, CDR3 protein, CDR3 DNA. A D gene is named only where the DNA matches it firmly. Expanded clones get a size class; other rows say once, few or many, or leave the size out.

TRBD2	TRBJ2-7	.	17	TRBV27	CASSPQTSAGGSNEQYF	TGTGCCAGCAGCCCCCAGACCTCAGCGGGGGGAAGCAACGAGCAGTACTTC
TRBD2	TRBJ2-2	few	16	TRBV7-2	CASSQYGGTNTGELFF	TGTGCCAGCAGTCAATACGGGGGGACTAACACCGGGGAGCTGTTTTTT
.	TRBJ2-5	few	13	TRBV20-1	CSDSPVGQETQYF	TGCAGTGATTCGCCAGTGGGCCAAGAGACCCAGTACTTC
.	TRBJ1-2	many	14	TRBV2	CASSYEMVFYGYTF	TGTGCCAGCAGTTACGAAATGGTCTTCTATGGCTACACCTTC
.	TRBJ2-1	few	17	TRBV4-1	CASSQDWGDTAYNEQFF	TGCGCCAGCAGCCAAGATTGGGGGGATACCGCCTACAATGAGCAGTTCTTC
.	TRBJ1-2	few	12	TRBV20-1	CSAYDGNYGYTF	TGCAGTGCCTACGACGGTAACTATGGCTACACCTTC
TRBD1	TRBJ2-6	.	17	TRBV5-5	CASSPPGDSSGANVLTF	TGTGCCAGCAGCCCCCCAGGGGACAGCTCTGGGGCCAACGTCCTGACTTTC
.	TRBJ2-7	many	14	TRBV20-1	CSASPLGRGYEQYF	TGCAGTGCTAGCCCTCTCGGCAGGGGCTACGAGCAGTACTTC
.	TRBJ1-5	.	11	TRBV12-5	CASGQNQPQHF	TGTGCTAGTGGTCAAAATCAGCCCCAGCATTTT
.	TRBJ2-3	many	12	TRBV7-2	CASRPYTDTQYF	TGTGCCAGCAGGCCTTACACAGATACGCAGTATTTT
.	TRBJ2-5	.	15	TRBV4-3	CASSQDFSGGETQYF	TGCGCCAGCAGCCAAGACTTCTCTGGAGGGGAGACCCAGTACTTC
TRBD2	TRBJ2-1	.	16	TRBV9	CASSVGTSGGAHEQFF	TGTGCCAGCAGCGTAGGGACTAGCGGGGGGGCCCATGAGCAGTTCTTC
TRBD1	TRBJ1-1	.	15	TRBV7-2	CASSLGGTGGTEAFF	TGTGCCAGCAGCTTAGGAGGGACAGGGGGCACTGAAGCTTTCTTT
TRBD2	TRBJ2-2	.	16	TRBV11-1	CASSQRLASTAGELFF	TGTGCCAGCAGCCAAAGACTAGCGAGTACGGCCGGGGAGCTGTTTTTT
TRBD1	TRBJ2-2	.	15	TRBV4-1	CASSQRATGTGELFF	TGCGCCAGCAGCCAAAGGGCGACAGGGACCGGGGAGCTGTTTTTT
.	TRBJ1-6	.	15	TRBV21-1	CASGGGGQGNSPLHF	TGTGCCAGCGGGGGGGGAGGACAGGGGAATTCACCCCTCCACTTT
.	TRBJ1-3	.	14	TRBV2	CASSDRGAGNTIYF	TGTGCCAGCAGCGACCGAGGGGCTGGAAACACCATATATTTT
.	TRBJ1-1	.	14	TRBV7-9	CASSNPGRGTEAFF	TGTGCCAGCAGCAACCCCGGCAGGGGCACTGAAGCTTTCTTT
TRBD2	TRBJ2-5	few	16	TRBV3-1	CASSPRLAGPRETQYF	TGTGCCAGCAGTCCAAGATTAGCGGGGCCGCGGGAGACCCAGTACTTC
.	TRBJ2-3	.	15	TRBV20-1	CSASNSAKSTDTQYF	TGCAGTGCTAGCAACTCCGCAAAGAGCACAGATACGCAGTATTTT
.	TRBJ2-2	few	14	TRBV5-4	CASSLSGPTGELFF	TGTGCCAGCAGCTTGTCAGGACCCACCGGGGAGCTGTTTTTT
TRBD1	TRBJ1-6	.	15	TRBV4-1	CASSQALDRDSPLHF	TGCGCCAGCAGCCAGGCTCTCGACAGGGATTCACCCCTCCACTTT
.	TRBJ2-2	few	16	TRBV7-2	CASSFSWTANTGELFF	TGTGCCAGCAGCTTCTCGTGGACGGCCAACACCGGGGAGCTGTTTTTT
.	TRBJ2-3	few	14	TRBV24-1	CATSSTTSTDTQYF	TGTGCCACCAGCAGTACGACTAGCACAGATACGCAGTATTTT
TRBD2	TRBJ2-3	few	14	TRBV5-1	CASSAGELADTQYF	TGCGCCAGCAGCGCGGGGGAGCTTGCAGATACGCAGTATTTT
.	TRBJ1-3	few	14	TRBV6-1	CASNLQGTGNTIYF	TGTGCCAGCAACCTGCAGGGTACTGGAAACACCATATATTTT
.	TRBJ1-5	few	13	TRBV6-2/TRBV6-3	CASRLTPLGPQHF	TGTGCCAGCAGACTAACACCCCTAGGACCCCAGCATTTT
TRBD1	TRBJ2-3	few	16	TRBV2	CASRGQGGQLTDTQYF	TGTGCCAGCAGAGGCCAAGGGGGACAGTTAACAGATACGCAGTATTTT
.	TRBJ2-7	.	12	TRBV7-9	CASGQGGYEQYF	TGTGCCTCAGGGCAGGGAGGCTACGAGCAGTACTTC
.	TRBJ2-5	.	14	TRBV4-1	CASSQVGGTETQYF	TGCGCCAGCAGCCAAGTAGGGGGGACAGAGACCCAGTACTTC
TRBD1	TRBJ1-2	few	14	TRBV5-1	CASSGAQGADGYTF	TGCGCCAGCAGCGGGGCCCAGGGGGCTGATGGCTACACCTTC
.	TRBJ2-1	.	15	TRBV7-9	CASSGKRGYYNEQFF	TGTGCCAGCAGCGGCAAGAGGGGGTACTACAATGAGCAGTTCTTC
.	TRBJ2-5	few	14	TRBV6-6	CASTLQLRGETQYF	TGTGCCAGCACCTTACAGTTAAGGGGGGAGACCCAGTACTTC
.	TRBJ2-2	.	13	TRBV7-3	CASSRSVAGELFF	TGTGCCAGCAGCCGGTCCGTCGCCGGGGAGCTGTTTTTT
.	TRBJ1-1	.	17	TRBV5-1	CASSLGALGAQNTEAFF	TGCGCCAGCAGCTTGGGAGCCTTGGGAGCACAGAACACTGAAGCTTTCTTT
TRBD1	TRBJ1-5	.	18	TRBV7-9	CASSLVVTGDRGNQPQHF	TGTGCCAGCAGCTTAGTCGTGACAGGGGACCGGGGCAATCAGCCCCAGCATTTT
.	TRBJ2-7	many	13	TRBV27	CASRSTGSYEQYF	TGTGCCAGCAGGTCGACAGGTTCCTACGAGCAGTACTTC
TRBD1	TRBJ1-1	few	15	TRBV5-1	CASQSSGGIATEAFF	TGCGCCAGCCAGTCTTCAGGGGGCATCGCCACTGAAGCTTTCTTT
.	TRBJ2-3	few	15	TRBV12-3/TRBV12-4	CASSLPVGARDTQYF	TGTGCCAGCAGCCTGCCCGTGGGCGCCCGAGATACGCAGTATTTT
TRBD1	TRBJ1-1	.	14	TRBV7-9	CASSWTGKAPEAFF	TGTGCCAGCAGCTGGACAGGGAAGGCACCTGAAGCTTTCTTT